The 19 T cell receptor beta chains listed next were all sequenced from one sample in a study of vaccination and CD4 T cells after COVID-19. Treatment here: roughly nine-day PBMC culture with coronavirus spike peptide pools or control peptides (ViraFEST assay). The Oncomine TCR Beta short-read assay was what sequenced the DNA obtained from cultured CD4+ T cells. TCRdb recomputed calls from the PCR reads with MiXCR, one row per CDR3 protein. This sample has about 26,000 distinct CDR3 sequences, with approximately 37% found just once. Their antigen targets remain unknown. The sample consisted of CD4+ T cells from blood, cultured in vitro. The receptor source for this set is a human donor who had recovered from COVID-19.

The chain has TRBV24-1 and TRBJ2-5; TRBD1 matches at 8 bases. Germline V gives CDR1 KGHDR, CDR2 SFDVKD. Trimming took 7 bases from V and 5 from J; bases not matched to a gene: 8. This CDR3 has 14 amino acids. The CDR3 sequence is CATSRTGYRETQYF. CDR3 bases: TGTGCCACCAGCAGGACAGGGTATCGGGAGACCCAGTACTTC.

This sequence joins TRBV5-1 and TRBJ2-1, with TRBD2 identical over 12 bases. Germline CDR1 is SGHRS and CDR2 is YFSETQ. There are 14 residues in the CDR3. Losses at the gene ends were 2 bases for V and 8 bases for J; bases not matched to a gene: 2. As DNA, the CDR3 is TGCGCCAGCAGCTTACTAGCGGGAGGTGATGAGCAGTTCTTC. It is translated as CASSLLAGGDEQFF.

V gene TRBV27 combines with J gene TRBJ2-7; 7 bases match TRBD1. CDR1 MNHEY and CDR2 SMNVEV come from the germline V gene (reference sequence). V dropped 6 bases and J dropped 5; count of bases not matched to a gene: 13. The CDR3 consists of 15 residues. The CDR3: CASRAGQVSPHEQYF. CDR3 DNA: TGTGCCAGCAGGGCTGGACAGGTCTCACCCCACGAGCAGTACTTC.

This chain uses TRBV28 with TRBJ2-2; no clear D gene. This CDR3 spans 13 amino acids. Deletions cut 3 bases from V and 2 bases from J, with 4 bases between. CDR1 and CDR2 from the germline V gene are MDHEN and SYDVKM. The CDR3 bases are TGTGCCAGCAGTTTCGGTAACACCGGGGAGCTGTTTTTT. Its protein product is CASSFGNTGELFF.

The chain has TRBV6-1 and TRBJ2-7, with TRBD1 matching 11 bases. The germline V gene encodes CDR1 MNHNS and CDR2 SASEGT. The length of the CDR3 is 15 residues. After removal of 4 bases from V and 0 bases from J, the junction contained 2 bases not matched to a gene. CDR3 DNA sequence: TGTGCCAGCAGTGTCGGGACAGGGGGCTCCTACGAGCAGTACTTC. Amino acids: CASSVGTGGSYEQYF.

V is TRBV20-1 and J is TRBJ2-7, with TRBD2 matching 7 bases. The CDR3 contains 14 residues. The germline gives CDR1 DFQATT, CDR2 SNEGSKA (reference sequence). The V segment lost 0 bases and the J segment 3 bases; nucleotides outside the gene matches: 5. The CDR3 reads CSARDSAGRYEQYF. The CDR3 coding sequence is TGCAGTGCTAGAGATTCAGCGGGGCGCTACGAGCAGTACTTC.

The rearrangement links TRBV7-9 to TRBJ2-7; tentatively, D is TRBD1 (5 bases). Looked up from germline, CDR1 is SEHNR and CDR2 is FQNEAQ (reference sequence). The CDR3 is 14 amino acids. Between the trimmed V and J ends, which lost 5 bases and 0 bases, there was a span of 11 bases. CDR3 in DNA: TGTGCCAGCAGCCTCCAGGGCAGCTCCTACGAGCAGTACTTC. Amino acid sequence: CASSLQGSSYEQYF. Full variable domain (outside the CDR3, taken from reference TRBV7-9 and TRBJ2-7): DTGVSQNPRHKITKRGQNVTFRCDPISEHNRLYWYRQTLGQGPEFLTYFQNEAQLEKSRLLSDRFSAERPKGSFSTLEIQRTEQGDSAMYLCASSLQGSSYEQYFGPGTRLTVT.

The chain uses TRBV6-1 and TRBJ1-2; maybe TRBD1 (5 bases). The CDR3 extends over 15 amino acids. Looked up from germline, CDR1 is MNHNS and CDR2 is SASEGT. V was pared by 8 bases and J by 3 bases, with 19 bases between. CDR3 sequence (DNA): TGTGCCAGCTCCCTAAGACAGATCCGAGACTATGGCTACACCTTC. Protein sequence: CASSLRQIRDYGYTF.

This chain uses TRBV7-2 with TRBJ1-2; 9 bases agree with TRBD1. CDR3 size: 14 residues. The germline V gene encodes CDR1 SGHTA and CDR2 FQGNSA. Germline trimming cut 7 bases from V and 5 bases from J; bases unmatched to any gene: 8. CDR3 loop: CASTMDRGRYGYTF. The CDR3 DNA follows: TGTGCCAGCACCATGGACAGGGGAAGGTATGGCTACACCTTC.

This sequence joins TRBV20-1 and TRBJ2-1; 10 positions match TRBD2. In germline, CDR1 is DFQATT, CDR2 SNEGSKA (reference sequence). The V and J ends lost 5 bases and 1 base, in that order; junction bases with no gene match: 5. The CDR3 contains 15 residues. CDR3 in DNA: TGCAGTGCTGATAGCGGGAGGCGGTCCTACAATGAGCAGTTCTTC. It is translated as CSADSGRRSYNEQFF.

About this clonotype: At one boundary the junction diverges from the germline segment, which might be a read error. The chain is built from TRBV7-2 and TRBJ2-7; 9 positions agree with TRBD2. Per the germline V gene, CDR1 is SGHTA and CDR2 is FQGNSA. This CDR3 has 15 amino acids. CDR3 protein: CASSQGAGGVYEQYF. The CDR3 nucleotides read TGCGCCAGCAGCCAAGGGGCGGGGGGGGTCTACGAGCAGTACTTC.

J is TRBJ1-2 and V is TRBV27; no definite D call. The germline V gene has CDR1 MNHEY and CDR2 SMNVEV (reference sequence). This CDR3 is 14 amino acids long. Trimming removed 3 bases from V and 4 bases from J, with 12 bases in between. The CDR3 nucleotides read TGTGCCAGCAGTTTGGGCAGGCCCAGCTATGGCTACACCTTC. It specifies CASSLGRPSYGYTF.

This clonotype was observed a handful of times. The chain combines TRBV7-9 with TRBJ2-4; the D gene is possibly TRBD2 (5 bases). CDR3 length: 14 residues. Trimming pared 1 base from V and 1 base from J, leaving 5 bases between. Germline V gene data show CDR1 as SEHNR and CDR2 as FQNEAQ (reference sequence). This CDR3 reads CASSLGGAKNIQYF. CDR3 coding DNA: TGTGCCAGCAGCTTAGGAGGGGCCAAAAACATTCAGTACTTC.

The genes are TRBV11-2 and TRBJ2-3; 7 bases fit TRBD2. The CDR3 sequence is 15 residues long. Germline loops: CDR1 SGHAT, CDR2 FQNNGV. Germline trimming cut 6 bases from V and 1 base from J; bases unmatched to any gene: 7. For the CDR3, the DNA is TGTGCCAGCAGATTACAGCTAGCGGGCACAGATACGCAGTATTTT. It translates to CASRLQLAGTDTQYF. The whole variable domain, remainder taken from reference TRBV11-2 and TRBJ2-3, is EAGVAQSPRYKIIEKRQSVAFWCNPISGHATLYWYQQILGQGPKLLIQFQNNGVVDDSQLPKDRFSAERLKGVDSTLKIQPAKLEDSAVYLCASRLQLAGTDTQYFGPGTRLTVL.

This sequence joins TRBV2 and TRBJ1-1; 7 bases fit TRBD1. The CDR3 is 14 residues long. The germline gives CDR1 SNHLY, CDR2 FYNNEI. V was clipped by 6 bases and J by 1 base; unmatched bases: 5. CDR3 in DNA: TGTGCCAGCAGCTCTGACAGGGCGAACACTGAAGCTTTCTTT. Translating it yields CASSSDRANTEAFF.

This clonotype was seen once. V and J are TRBV3-1 and TRBJ2-4; 7 bases map to TRBD2. The germline CDR1 and CDR2 sequences are LGHDT and YNNKEL (reference sequence). The CDR3 has 17 residues. With V trimmed by 2 bases and J by 2 bases, 9 bases remained unmatched. The CDR3 protein is CASSQWREGTSKNIQYF. The CDR3 nucleotides read TGTGCCAGCAGCCAATGGAGGGAGGGGACCTCCAAAAACATTCAGTACTTC.

The rearrangement links TRBV7-9 to TRBJ1-2; no firm D call. The CDR3 contains 14 residues. The ends were cut back, 6 bases at V and 6 bases at J, with 17 bases in the middle. CDR1 is SEHNR and CDR2 is FQNEAQ in the germline V gene (reference sequence). In DNA form, the CDR3 reads TGTGCCAGCAGTCGAGACTCCGCCGCCCATGGCTACACCTTC. Its translation: CASSRDSAAHGYTF.

The CDR3 DNA is TGCGCCAGCAGTAGGGACGGAGACTATGGCTACACCTTC. This translates into CASSRDGDYGYTF. This chain connects TRBV5-1 to TRBJ1-2; tentatively, D is TRBD1 (5 bases). The CDR3 length is 13 residues. Between the trimmed V and J ends, which lost 5 bases and 3 bases, there was a span of 11 bases. CDR1 SGHRS and CDR2 YFSETQ come from the germline V gene.

This clonotype has more than one count but fewer than ten. V gene TRBV20-1 combines with J gene TRBJ1-3, with TRBD1 matching over 7 bases. J lost 0 bases, V lost 2 bases, and 10 bases had no gene match. In germline, CDR1 is DFQATT, CDR2 SNEGSKA (reference sequence). The CDR3 spans 17 residues. The CDR3 DNA is TGCAGTGCTAGACCGTCGGACAGGTCTTACTCTGGAAACACCATATATTTT. Its protein product is CSARPSDRSYSGNTIYF.